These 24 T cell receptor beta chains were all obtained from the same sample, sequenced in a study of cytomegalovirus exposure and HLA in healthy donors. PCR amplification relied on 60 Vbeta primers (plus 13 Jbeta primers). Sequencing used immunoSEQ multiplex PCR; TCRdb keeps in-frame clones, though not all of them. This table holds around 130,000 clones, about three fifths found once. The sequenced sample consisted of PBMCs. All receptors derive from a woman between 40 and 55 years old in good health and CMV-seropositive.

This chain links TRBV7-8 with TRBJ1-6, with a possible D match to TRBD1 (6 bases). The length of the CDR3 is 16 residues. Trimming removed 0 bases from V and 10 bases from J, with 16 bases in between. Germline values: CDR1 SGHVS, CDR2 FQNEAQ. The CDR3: CASSLAGARTVSPLHF. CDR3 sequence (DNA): TGTGCCAGCAGCTTAGCGGGGGCCAGGACCGTGTCACCCCTCCACTTT.

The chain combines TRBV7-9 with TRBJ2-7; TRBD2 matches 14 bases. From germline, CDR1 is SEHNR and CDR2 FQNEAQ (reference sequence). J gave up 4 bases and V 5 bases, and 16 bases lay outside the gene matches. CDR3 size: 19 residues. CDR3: CASSPPGLAGASVRYEQYF. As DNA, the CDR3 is TGTGCCAGCAGCCCCCCGGGACTAGCGGGAGCTTCGGTAAGATACGAGCAGTACTTC.

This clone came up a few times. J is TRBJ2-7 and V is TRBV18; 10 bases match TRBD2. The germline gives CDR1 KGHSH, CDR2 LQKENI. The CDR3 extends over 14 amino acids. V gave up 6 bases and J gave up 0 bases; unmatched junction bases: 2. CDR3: CASSGTSDSYEQYF. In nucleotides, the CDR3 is TGTGCCAGCTCTGGGACTAGCGACTCCTACGAGCAGTACTTC. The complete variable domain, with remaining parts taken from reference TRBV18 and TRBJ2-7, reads NAGVMQNPRHLVRRRGQEARLRCSPMKGHSHVYWYRQLPEEGLKFMVYLQKENIIDESGMPKERFSAEFPKEGPSILRIQQVVRGDSAAYFCASSGTSDSYEQYFGPGTRLTVT.

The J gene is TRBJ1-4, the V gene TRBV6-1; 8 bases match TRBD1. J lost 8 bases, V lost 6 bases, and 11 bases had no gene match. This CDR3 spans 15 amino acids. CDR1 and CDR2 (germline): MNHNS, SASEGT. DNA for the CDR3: TGTGCCAGCAGGGGGGGACAGGAGGTGGGAGAAAAACTGTTTTTT. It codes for CASRGGQEVGEKLFF.

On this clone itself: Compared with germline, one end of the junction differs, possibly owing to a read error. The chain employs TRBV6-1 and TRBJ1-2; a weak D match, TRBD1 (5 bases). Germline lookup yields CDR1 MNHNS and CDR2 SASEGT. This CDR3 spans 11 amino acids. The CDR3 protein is CASSEVRRDYF. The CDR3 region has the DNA TGTGCCAGCAGTGAGGTCCGCAGGGATTACTTC.

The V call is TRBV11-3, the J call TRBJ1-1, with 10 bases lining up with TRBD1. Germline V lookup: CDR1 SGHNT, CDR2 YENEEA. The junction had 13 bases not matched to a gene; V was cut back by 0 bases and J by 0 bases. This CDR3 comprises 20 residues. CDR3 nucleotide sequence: TGTGCCAGCAGCTTAGAAGGGTGGGGGACAGGGGCCCGAATGAACACTGAAGCTTTCTTT. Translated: CASSLEGWGTGARMNTEAFF. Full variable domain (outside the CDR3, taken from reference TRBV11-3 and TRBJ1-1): EAGVVQSPRYKIIEKKQPVAFWCNPISGHNTLYWYLQNLGQGPELLIRYENEEAVDDSQLPKDRFSAERLKGVDSTLKIQPAELGDSAVYLCASSLEGWGTGARMNTEAFFGQGTRLTVV.

In DNA form, the CDR3 reads TGTGCCAGCAGCCTCTACAGGGAAGCCGGGGAGCTGTTTTTT. Translating it yields CASSLYREAGELFF. The chain has TRBV7-9 and TRBJ2-2; maybe TRBD1 (6 bases). Germline CDR1 SEHNR, CDR2 FQNEAQ (reference sequence). This CDR3 spans 14 amino acids. Trimming stripped 5 bases from V and 6 bases from J, with 13 bases between.

The chain's CDR3 is CAREGGGLRDEQFF. The CDR3 region has the DNA TGTGCCAGGGAAGGGGGCGGTCTTCGGGATGAGCAGTTCTTC. V gene TRBV19 combines with J gene TRBJ2-1; 7 bases align to TRBD1. V shed 9 bases and J 8 bases; nucleotides not matched to a gene: 13. From germline, CDR1 is LNHDA and CDR2 SQIVND (reference sequence). The CDR3 consists of 14 residues.

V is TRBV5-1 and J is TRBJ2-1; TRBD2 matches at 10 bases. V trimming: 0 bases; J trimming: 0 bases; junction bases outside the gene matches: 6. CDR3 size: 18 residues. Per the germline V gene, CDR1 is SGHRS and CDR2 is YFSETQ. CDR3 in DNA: TGCGCCAGCAGCTTGGCAAGTAGCGGGGGGAGCTCCTACAATGAGCAGTTCTTC. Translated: CASSLASSGGSSYNEQFF.

Here the CDR3 reads CASKGASQTQYF. In DNA form, the CDR3 reads TGTGCCAGCAAGGGGGCTAGTCAGACCCAGTACTTC. J is TRBJ2-5 and V is TRBV2; the match to TRBD1 covers 7 bases. CDR1 and CDR2 from the germline V gene are SNHLY and FYNNEI. The CDR3 consists of 12 residues. V lost 7 bases, J lost 6 bases, and 5 bases stayed unmatched.

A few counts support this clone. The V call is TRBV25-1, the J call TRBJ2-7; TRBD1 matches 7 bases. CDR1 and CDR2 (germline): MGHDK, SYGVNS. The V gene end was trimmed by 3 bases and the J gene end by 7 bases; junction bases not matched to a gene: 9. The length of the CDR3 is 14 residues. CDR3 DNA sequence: TGTGCCAGCAGTGATAGACAGGGTAAGGATGAGCAGTACTTC. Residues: CASSDRQGKDEQYF.

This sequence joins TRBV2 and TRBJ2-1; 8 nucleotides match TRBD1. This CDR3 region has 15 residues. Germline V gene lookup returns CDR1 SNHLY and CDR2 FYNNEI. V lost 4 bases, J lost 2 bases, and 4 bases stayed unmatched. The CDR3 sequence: CASSGRTGPYNEQFF. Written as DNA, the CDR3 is TGTGCCAGCAGTGGGAGGACAGGGCCCTACAATGAGCAGTTCTTC.

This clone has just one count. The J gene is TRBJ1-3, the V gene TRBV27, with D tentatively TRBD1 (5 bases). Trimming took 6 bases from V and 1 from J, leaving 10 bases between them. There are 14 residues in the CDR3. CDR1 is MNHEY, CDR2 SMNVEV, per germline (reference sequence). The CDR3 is CASRLQASGNTIYF. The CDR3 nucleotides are TGTGCCAGCAGATTACAGGCTTCTGGAAACACCATATATTTT.

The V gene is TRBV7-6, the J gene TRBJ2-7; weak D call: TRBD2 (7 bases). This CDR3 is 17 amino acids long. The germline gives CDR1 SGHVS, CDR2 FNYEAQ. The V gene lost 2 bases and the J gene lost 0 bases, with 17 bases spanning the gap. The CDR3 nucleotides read TGTGCCAGCAGCTTAACGGGTGGGAGGGGGAGCTCCTACGAGCAGTACTTC. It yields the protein CASSLTGGRGSSYEQYF.

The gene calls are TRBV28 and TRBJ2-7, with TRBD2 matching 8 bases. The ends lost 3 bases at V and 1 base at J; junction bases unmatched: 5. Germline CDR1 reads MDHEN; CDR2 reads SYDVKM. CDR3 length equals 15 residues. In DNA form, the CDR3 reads TGTGCCAGCAGTTTGGCAAGCGGGAGTTCCTACGAGCAGTACTTC. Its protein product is CASSLASGSSYEQYF.

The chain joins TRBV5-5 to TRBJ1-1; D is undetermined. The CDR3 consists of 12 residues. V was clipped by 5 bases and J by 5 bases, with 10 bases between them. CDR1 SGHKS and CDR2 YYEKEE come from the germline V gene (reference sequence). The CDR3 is CASSFTVTEAFF. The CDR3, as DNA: TGTGCCAGCAGTTTTACAGTGACTGAAGCTTTCTTT. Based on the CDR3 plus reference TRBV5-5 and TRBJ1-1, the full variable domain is DAGVTQSPTHLIKTRGQQVTLRCSPISGHKSVSWYQQVLGQGPQFIFQYYEKEERGRGNFPDRFSARQFPNYSSELNVNALLLGDSALYLCASSFTVTEAFFGQGTRLTVV.

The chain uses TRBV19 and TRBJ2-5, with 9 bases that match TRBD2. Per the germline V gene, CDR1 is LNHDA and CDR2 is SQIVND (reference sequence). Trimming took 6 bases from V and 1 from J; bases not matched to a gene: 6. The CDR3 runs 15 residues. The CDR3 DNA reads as TGTGCCAGTAGAGTAGCGGGGGCCATCCAAGAGACCCAGTACTTC. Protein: CASRVAGAIQETQYF.

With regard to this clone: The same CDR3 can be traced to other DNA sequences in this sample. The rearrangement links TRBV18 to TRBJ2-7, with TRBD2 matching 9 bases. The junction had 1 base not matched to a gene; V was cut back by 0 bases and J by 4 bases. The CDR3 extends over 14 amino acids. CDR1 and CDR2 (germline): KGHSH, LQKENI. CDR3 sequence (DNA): TGTGCCAGCTCACCACCTAGCGGGAGTTACGAGCAGTACTTC. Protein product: CASSPPSGSYEQYF.

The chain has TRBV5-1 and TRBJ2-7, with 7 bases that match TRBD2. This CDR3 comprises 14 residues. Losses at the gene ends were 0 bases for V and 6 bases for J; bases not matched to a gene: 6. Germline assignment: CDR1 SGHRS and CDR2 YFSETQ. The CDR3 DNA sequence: TGCGCCAGCAGCTTGGTAGGGACTAAGGTCGAGCAGTACTTC. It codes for CASSLVGTKVEQYF. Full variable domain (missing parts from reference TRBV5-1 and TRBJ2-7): KAGVTQTPRYLIKTRGQQVTLSCSPISGHRSVSWYQQTPGQGLQFLFEYFSETQRNKGNFPGRFSGRQFSNSRSEMNVSTLELGDSALYLCASSLVGTKVEQYFGPGTRLTVT.

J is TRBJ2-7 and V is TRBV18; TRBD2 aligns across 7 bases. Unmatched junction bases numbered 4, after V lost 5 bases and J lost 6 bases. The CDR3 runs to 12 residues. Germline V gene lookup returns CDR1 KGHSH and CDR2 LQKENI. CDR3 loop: CASSRRGSEQYF. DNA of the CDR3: TGTGCCAGCTCAAGGCGGGGGTCCGAGCAGTACTTC.

CDR3 sequence (DNA): TGTGCCAGCAGTTCCCCCGGGAGGGTCGGAGCCTACGAGCAGTACTTC. This translates into CASSSPGRVGAYEQYF. The V call is TRBV6-5, the J call TRBJ2-7, with TRBD2 matching over 8 bases. The trim removed 4 bases at V and 2 bases at J, leaving 10 bases unmatched. The CDR3 sequence is 16 residues long. Per the germline V gene, CDR1 is MNHEY and CDR2 is SVGAGI.

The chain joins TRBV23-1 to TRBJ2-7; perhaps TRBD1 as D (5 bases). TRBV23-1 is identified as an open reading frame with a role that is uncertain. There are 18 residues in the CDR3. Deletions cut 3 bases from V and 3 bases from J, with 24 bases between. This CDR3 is CASSHGQGASRLYYEQYF. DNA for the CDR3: TGCGCCAGCAGTCACGGGCAGGGCGCCAGCCGACTCTACTACGAGCAGTACTTC.

CDR3 sequence reads: CASSLVARGPSNYGYTF. The CDR3 bases are TGCGCCAGCAGCTTGGTGGCAAGAGGGCCCTCTAACTATGGCTACACCTTC. The J gene is TRBJ1-2, the V gene TRBV5-1; unclear D gene. The CDR3 has 17 amino acids. Trimming took off 0 bases at V and 0 bases at J, with 15 bases between the two ends. The V gene's germline CDR1 is SGHRS and CDR2 YFSETQ.

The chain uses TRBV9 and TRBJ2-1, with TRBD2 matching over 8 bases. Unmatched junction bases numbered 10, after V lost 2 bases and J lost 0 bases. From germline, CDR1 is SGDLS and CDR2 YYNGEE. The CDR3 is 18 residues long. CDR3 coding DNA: TGTGCCAGCAGCGTGGCTAGCGGGCCTACTCCCTCCTACAATGAGCAGTTCTTC. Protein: CASSVASGPTPSYNEQFF.